This T cell receptor beta chain was recovered during a study of OX40 agonist ivuxolimab in advanced cancers. As for the study in general: One hepatocellular carcinoma and a couple of cutaneous melanoma patients partially responded.

Of note for this clone: Its cognate antigen is unknown.

Study-level results: At 0.1 to 3.0 mg/kg and by week 6, CD4+ and CD8+ T cells in the blood had expanded clonally. The authors also found low normalized T-cell clonal expansion in some nonresponders.

Unmatched junction bases numbered 16, after V lost 7 bases and J lost 5 bases. The CDR3 totals 17 residues. Germline V gene data show CDR1 as MNHEY and CDR2 as SMNVEV (reference sequence). Sequenced by immunoSEQ multiplex PCR; TCRdb stores in-frame clones only, minus some. The table records tens of thousands of clones, 80% to 90% of them present only once. This receptor was identified in an adult with an advanced solid tumor such as melanoma, head and neck, liver or kidney cancer. The material sequenced was CD4+ or CD8+ T cells sorted from blood, taken in a trial of the OX40 agonist ivuxolimab. This sequence joins TRBV27 and TRBJ2-3, with 9 nucleotides matching TRBD1. The CDR3 DNA sequence: TGTGCCAGCACGTTACCGGGACAGGGAGGAACTGGAGATACGCAGTATTTT. Its protein product is CASTLPGQGGTGDTQYF.